The 32 T cell receptor beta chains given below trace back to one sample, sequenced in a study of cytomegalovirus exposure and HLA in healthy donors. This PCR relied on a set of 60 Vbeta primers and 13 Jbeta primers. Repertoires were generated with immunoSEQ multiplex PCR, while TCRdb's copy carries only in-frame clones and drops some. The data contain 120,000 to 150,000 clones, 79% of them singletons. The source material was PBMCs. The receptors originated from a woman between 35 and 50 years old in good health and CMV-seropositive.

V usage is TRBV6-6 and J usage is TRBJ1-2; D not certain. CDR3 length equals 13 residues. Germline CDR1 and CDR2: MNHNY and SVGAGI (reference sequence). The V and J ends lost 5 bases and 1 base respectively, with 8 bases between them. The CDR3 DNA sequence: TGTGCCAGCAGTCCGGGGTATAACTATGGCTACACCTTC. Its protein product is CASSPGYNYGYTF.

V gene TRBV2 combines with J gene TRBJ2-7, with a possible D match to TRBD1 (6 bases). Trimming left V 10 bases short and J 0 bases short, with 19 bases between. Germline CDR1 reads SNHLY; CDR2 reads FYNNEI. The CDR3 sequence is 15 residues long. The CDR3 DNA follows: TGTGCCACCAGGGAGTGGGGGCTCGGCTCCTACGAGCAGTACTTC. It yields the protein CATREWGLGSYEQYF. The whole variable domain, remainder taken from reference TRBV2 and TRBJ2-7, is EPEVTQTPSHQVTQMGQEVILRCVPISNHLYFYWYRQILGQKVEFLVSFYNNEISEKSEIFDDQFSVERPDGSNFTLKIRSTKLEDSAMYFCATREWGLGSYEQYFGPGTRLTVT.

The chain employs TRBV10-2 and TRBJ1-5, with D perhaps TRBD1 (6 bases). From germline, CDR1 is WSHSY and CDR2 SAAADI. Trimming pared 4 bases from V and 4 bases from J, leaving 8 bases between. The CDR3 sequence is 13 residues long. The CDR3 here is CASSGTANQPQHF. CDR3 in DNA: TGCGCCAGCAGTGGGACAGCTAATCAGCCCCAGCATTTT.

The J gene is TRBJ1-2, the V gene TRBV7-9; D is uncertain. V lost 5 bases and J lost 2, with 9 bases in between. Germline V gene data show CDR1 as SEHNR and CDR2 as FQNEAQ (reference sequence). CDR3 size: 13 residues. The CDR3 coding sequence is TGTGCCAGCAGCCCAGATCCGAACTATGGCTACACCTTC. This codes for CASSPDPNYGYTF.

The chain has TRBV30 and TRBJ1-2; maybe TRBD1 (6 bases). Trimming cost V 1 base and J 7 bases, with 16 bases left between them. The germline V gene has CDR1 GTSNPN and CDR2 SVGIG (reference sequence). The CDR3 runs 14 residues. CDR3 sequence (DNA): TGTGCCTGGAGTGCGTTAGGGGGAAGGGGTGGCTACACCTTC. As protein: CAWSALGGRGGYTF.

Only a few counts were recorded for this clone. The chain uses TRBV18 and TRBJ1-2, with unresolved D. The V end lost 4 bases, the J end lost 8 bases, and 14 bases lay between the germline ends. This CDR3 is built from 13 residues. CDR1 is KGHSH, CDR2 LQKENI, per germline. The CDR3 spells CASSLPGYGGYTF. The CDR3 DNA follows: TGTGCCAGCTCACTTCCCGGGTATGGGGGCTACACCTTC.

The rearrangement joins TRBV5-1 to TRBJ2-5; possibly TRBD1 for D (5 bases). Between the trimmed V and J ends, which lost 4 bases and 2 bases, there was a span of 6 bases. This CDR3 is 12 amino acids long. Germline loops: CDR1 SGHRS, CDR2 YFSETQ. Here the CDR3 DNA reads TGCGCCAGCAGCGCAGGGCAAGAGACCCAGTACTTC. It translates to CASSAGQETQYF.

The CDR3 spells CATSSRLSGGGQETQYF. The CDR3 region has the DNA TGTGCCACCAGCAGCAGGTTAAGCGGGGGGGGGCAAGAGACCCAGTACTTC. The gene calls are TRBV15 and TRBJ2-5, with 10 positions matching TRBD2. The length of the CDR3 is 17 residues. After removal of 3 bases from V and 2 bases from J, the junction contained 9 bases not matched to a gene. Germline-derived CDR1 and CDR2 are LNHNV and YYDKDF (reference sequence).

This chain uses TRBV18 with TRBJ2-3; 9 bases align to TRBD2. J gave up 1 base and V 3 bases, and 5 bases lay outside the gene matches. CDR1 and CDR2 (germline): KGHSH, LQKENI. The CDR3 totals 16 residues. The CDR3 region is CASSPFERGGTDTQYF. The CDR3 DNA is TGTGCCAGCTCACCTTTTGAGCGGGGGGGCACAGATACGCAGTATTTT.

The chain couples TRBV5-1 to TRBJ2-7; tentatively, D is TRBD1 (6 bases). Trimming left V 0 bases short and J 2 bases short, with 9 bases between. The CDR3 loop spans 14 amino acids. Germline lookup yields CDR1 SGHRS and CDR2 YFSETQ. The CDR3 protein is CASSLEQGAYEQYF. CDR3 bases: TGCGCCAGCAGCTTGGAACAGGGAGCCTACGAGCAGTACTTC. Based on the CDR3 plus reference TRBV5-1 and TRBJ2-7, the full variable domain is KAGVTQTPRYLIKTRGQQVTLSCSPISGHRSVSWYQQTPGQGLQFLFEYFSETQRNKGNFPGRFSGRQFSNSRSEMNVSTLELGDSALYLCASSLEQGAYEQYFGPGTRLTVT.

The chain carries TRBV5-6 and TRBJ2-7, with a possible D match to TRBD1 (6 bases). Germline values: CDR1 SGHDT, CDR2 YYEEEE. V lost 4 bases, J lost 0 bases, and 14 bases lay in between. The CDR3 extends over 15 amino acids. The CDR3 region is CASSPGTQVSYEQYF. The CDR3 DNA reads TGTGCCAGCAGCCCCGGGACACAAGTCTCCTACGAGCAGTACTTC.

The rearrangement uses TRBV29-1 and TRBJ1-2; a possible D gene is TRBD1 (6 bases). V was clipped by 6 bases and J by 6 bases, with 11 bases between them. This CDR3 comprises 11 residues. Germline loops: CDR1 SQVTM, CDR2 ANQGSEA. For the CDR3, the DNA is TGCAGCGTCTGGGACACCGATGGCTACACCTTC. This encodes CSVWDTDGYTF. The full variable domain, rest sourced from reference TRBV29-1 and TRBJ1-2, is SAVISQKPSRDICQRGTSLTIQCQVDSQVTMMFWYRQQPGQSLTLIATANQGSEATYESGFVIDKFPISRPNLTFSTLTVSNMSPEDSSIYLCSVWDTDGYTFGSGTRLTVV.

Of note for this clone: Other DNA sequences in this sample translate to the same CDR3. This sequence joins TRBV6-1 and TRBJ2-7; 7 bases line up with TRBD1. The CDR3 has 13 residues. J gave up 0 bases and V 8 bases, and 4 bases lay outside the gene matches. From germline, CDR1 is MNHNS and CDR2 SASEGT. In DNA, the CDR3 is TGTGCCAGCTCGCCAGGGGGCTCCTACGAGCAGTACTTC. It codes for CASSPGGSYEQYF.

The chain has TRBV18 and TRBJ1-6, with 7 bases fitting TRBD1. Germline trimming cut 6 bases from V and 7 bases from J; bases unmatched to any gene: 15. The CDR3 totals 17 residues. Germline V lookup: CDR1 KGHSH, CDR2 LQKENI. CDR3 in DNA: TGTGCCAGCTCCCCCACCACCCCTCAGGGACAGAATTCACCCCTCCACTTT. This sequence encodes CASSPTTPQGQNSPLHF.

This clone appeared once. This chain connects TRBV11-2 to TRBJ2-4; 8 bases are a match to TRBD1. The CDR3 covers 14 residues. Germline-derived CDR1 and CDR2 are SGHAT and FQNNGV. V lost 5 bases and J lost 5; bases outside the gene matches: 5. DNA of the CDR3: TGTGCCAGCAGCGGGCGGGGACAGGAAAACATTCAGTACTTC. This sequence encodes CASSGRGQENIQYF.

This chain uses TRBV7-6 with TRBJ1-2, with 7 bases lining up with TRBD1. Trimming cost V 2 bases and J 5 bases; bases outside gene matches: 8. CDR1 is SGHVS and CDR2 is FNYEAQ in the germline V gene. The CDR3 is 15 residues long. CDR3 nucleotides: TGTGCCAGCAGCTTAACTCCGGGACAGCTTTATGGCTACACCTTC. Its translation is CASSLTPGQLYGYTF.

The chain links TRBV11-3 to TRBJ1-1; D unclear. This CDR3 has 13 residues. The V and J ends lost 3 bases and 1 base respectively, with 6 bases between them. CDR1 and CDR2 from the germline V gene are SGHNT and YENEEA. The DNA of the CDR3 is TGTGCCAGCAGCTTTACGCGGAACACTGAAGCTTTCTTT. Its protein is CASSFTRNTEAFF.

The chain employs TRBV7-9 and TRBJ1-2, with 9 bases lining up with TRBD1. The CDR3 length is 14 residues. Germline V gene lookup returns CDR1 SEHNR and CDR2 FQNEAQ (reference sequence). V shed 5 bases and J 12 bases; nucleotides not matched to a gene: 13. DNA for the CDR3: TGTGCCAGCAGCCATATTAGGACAGGGGCCCGTAACACCTTC. The encoded protein is CASSHIRTGARNTF.

This clone was seen a few times. The V call is TRBV4-2, the J call TRBJ1-4; tentative D call: TRBD1 (5 bases). The germline CDR1 and CDR2 sequences are LGHNA and YNFKEQ. This CDR3 is built from 15 residues. The V end lost 1 base, the J end lost 5 bases, and 11 bases lay between the germline ends. CDR3 region: CASSQAEGANEKLFF. CDR3 in DNA: TGTGCCAGCAGCCAAGCGGAAGGGGCCAATGAAAAACTGTTTTTT.

The rearrangement uses TRBV19 and TRBJ2-2, with 14 bases lining up with TRBD2. CDR1 is LNHDA and CDR2 is SQIVND in the germline V gene (reference sequence). The CDR3 runs to 16 residues. V lost 4 bases and J lost 6; bases outside the gene matches: 4. The CDR3 sequence is CASSTGLAGGPGELFF. DNA for the CDR3: TGTGCCAGTAGTACTGGACTAGCGGGGGGTCCCGGGGAGCTGTTTTTT.

This clone appeared a few times. DNA for the CDR3: TGCGCCAGCACCCAAGGGGGGGCCTACTACGAGCAGTACTTC. Translation gives CASTQGGAYYEQYF. The chain uses TRBV5-1 and TRBJ2-7; TRBD2 is a possible D gene (7 bases). The CDR3 sequence is 14 residues long. CDR1 and CDR2 from the germline V gene are SGHRS and YFSETQ. V gave up 6 bases and J gave up 3 bases, with 16 bases separating them.

V is TRBV5-1 and J is TRBJ1-1; TRBD1 aligns across 8 bases. From germline, CDR1 is SGHRS and CDR2 YFSETQ. Unmatched junction bases numbered 12, after V lost 5 bases and J lost 3 bases. CDR3 size: 16 residues. CDR3 amino acids: CASRKDRVFSDTEAFF. The DNA for the CDR3 is TGCGCCAGCAGGAAGGACAGGGTTTTCTCGGACACTGAAGCTTTCTTT.

This clone appeared a few times. The chain links TRBV11-2 to TRBJ2-7; maybe TRBD1 (6 bases). V shed 5 bases and J shed 7 bases, with 24 bases lying between them. The CDR3 consists of 16 residues. Germline CDR1 SGHAT, CDR2 FQNNGV. The CDR3 DNA reads TGTGCCAGCAGCCCCCCCCCGGGTCCGACAGGCGGAGAGCAGTACTTC. Translation gives CASSPPPGPTGGEQYF.

The rearrangement joins TRBV10-3 to TRBJ2-3; D is possibly TRBD1 (6 bases). Germline CDR1 reads ENHRY; CDR2 reads SYGVKD. Deletions cut 6 bases from V and 0 bases from J, with 13 bases between. The CDR3 spans 15 residues. The CDR3 is CAIRRAGESTDTQYF. In nucleotides, the CDR3 is TGTGCCATCAGGCGGGCAGGGGAGAGCACAGATACGCAGTATTTT.

The gene calls are TRBV2 and TRBJ2-3; D not certain. V was trimmed by 2 bases and J by 9 bases, leaving 12 bases between them. The germline gives CDR1 SNHLY, CDR2 FYNNEI. This CDR3 is 13 amino acids long. In DNA, the CDR3 is TGTGCCAGCAGTGAACACGGCCAGGCAACGCAGTATTTT. Encoded protein: CASSEHGQATQYF.

The chain's CDR3 is CASSGGGYTF. DNA of the CDR3: TGTGCCAGCTCGGGTGGTGGCTACACCTTC. This chain links TRBV9 with TRBJ1-2, with D uncertain. V lost 7 bases and J lost 7, with 8 bases in between. CDR1 and CDR2 (germline): SGDLS, YYNGEE. This CDR3 region has 10 residues.

On this clone itself: A read error may produce the germline difference seen at one junction end. The rearrangement uses TRBV7-9 and TRBJ2-5; TRBD1 matches at 7 bases. CDR1 SEHNR and CDR2 FQNEAQ come from the germline V gene (reference sequence). The CDR3 totals 18 residues. The CDR3 reads CSSSLVGYRGRSKETQYF. In DNA form, the CDR3 reads TGTTCCAGCAGCTTAGTCGGGTACAGGGGCCGCTCAAAAGAGACCCAGTACTTC.

This chain connects TRBV19 to TRBJ1-5, with TRBD1 matching 7 bases. Germline CDR1 is LNHDA and CDR2 is SQIVND (reference sequence). The length of the CDR3 is 16 residues. V dropped 5 bases and J dropped 0; count of bases not matched to a gene: 7. CDR3 bases: TGTGCCAGTAGTGTCAGGGGGATCAATAGCAATCAGCCCCAGCATTTT. Protein: CASSVRGINSNQPQHF. Looking up the rest from reference TRBV19 and TRBJ1-5 gives the full variable domain: DGGITQSPKYLFRKEGQNVTLSCEQNLNHDAMYWYRQDPGQGLRLIYYSQIVNDFQKGDIAEGYSVSREKKESFPLTVTSAQKNPTAFYLCASSVRGINSNQPQHFGDGTRLSIL.

The V gene is TRBV19, the J gene TRBJ2-1; no firm D call. Per germline, CDR1 LNHDA and CDR2 SQIVND (reference sequence). The CDR3 length is 15 residues. The ends were cut back, 3 bases at V and 4 bases at J, with 13 bases in the middle. The CDR3 coding sequence is TGTGCCAGTAGTATCGGTCCGAGTACTTACAATGAGCAGTTCTTC. Its translation: CASSIGPSTYNEQFF.

This chain uses TRBV6-5 with TRBJ2-7; TRBD1 matches at 7 bases. V shed 6 bases and J 1 base; nucleotides not matched to a gene: 9. Germline CDR1 MNHEY, CDR2 SVGAGI. This CDR3 spans 15 amino acids. The CDR3 DNA is TGTGCCAGCAGCGCCGACCCGACAGGGTCCTACGAGCAGTACTTC. As protein: CASSADPTGSYEQYF.

A few counts support this clone. This rearrangement joins TRBV30 to TRBJ2-6, with TRBD2 matching over 8 bases. CDR3 length: 16 amino acids. The V gene end was trimmed by 4 bases and the J gene end by 3 bases; junction bases not matched to a gene: 8. Germline values: CDR1 GTSNPN, CDR2 SVGIG (reference sequence). The CDR3 here is CAWTLPGGNGANVLTF. The DNA for the CDR3 is TGTGCCTGGACCCTACCGGGGGGGAATGGGGCCAACGTCCTGACTTTC.

The rearrangement links TRBV5-1 to TRBJ2-1; 7 bases are shared with TRBD1. V lost 5 bases to trimming and J lost 3 bases; unmatched junction nucleotides: 2. This CDR3 has 13 amino acids. Germline CDR1 and CDR2: SGHRS and YFSETQ. Here the CDR3 reads CASRRDSYNEQFF. In DNA, the CDR3 is TGCGCCAGCAGACGGGACAGCTACAATGAGCAGTTCTTC.